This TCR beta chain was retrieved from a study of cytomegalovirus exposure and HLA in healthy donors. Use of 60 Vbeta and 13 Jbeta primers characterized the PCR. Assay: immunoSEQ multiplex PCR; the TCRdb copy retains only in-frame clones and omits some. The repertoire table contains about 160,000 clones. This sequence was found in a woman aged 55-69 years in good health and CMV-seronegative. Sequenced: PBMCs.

CDR3 nucleotide sequence: TGTGCCAGCAGTGGGAGACAGGCCCAGCCCCAGCATTTT. Translating gives CASSGRQAQPQHF. The chain couples TRBV6-1 to TRBJ1-5, with D perhaps TRBD1 (6 bases). Trimming removed 4 bases from V and 7 bases from J, with 11 bases in between. CDR1 MNHNS and CDR2 SASEGT come from the germline V gene. The CDR3 covers 13 residues.